This is a list of T cell receptor beta chains from one sample in a study of blood T cell repertoires in COVID-19. TCRdb keeps only in-frame clones here, not all; method: immunoSEQ multiplex PCR. The sample carries a few hundred thousand clones, 80% to 85% recorded once. Sample: PBMCs or T cells enriched from blood (not recorded which). The receptor source for this set is a man in his forties who had been exposed to COVID-19. The CDR3 runs from the conserved cysteine through the conserved F or W. D genes are given only for firm matches. Where a row states a size, it is once, few, many or the class of an expanded clone; other rows omit it.

TRBJ1-1 | TRBV15 | . | . | TGTGCCACCAGCAGGAACGTTATGGGGGCGGGGAACACTGAAGCTTTCTTT | CATSRNVMGAGNTEAFF
TRBJ1-6 | TRBV11-2 | . | . | TGTGCCAGCAGCTCCGCCCAGGGGCTTTATTCACCCCTCCACTTT | CASSSAQGLYSPLHF
TRBJ2-3 | TRBV30 | . | TRBD2 | TGTGCCTGGAGTGTTGGGGACTACTCCGGAGGTAGTCGGTATTTT | CAWSVGDYSGGSRYF
TRBJ2-3 | TRBV5-6 | . | . | TGTGCCAGCAGCCTTCCCGCAGATACGCAGTATTTT | CASSLPADTQYF
TRBJ2-5 | TRBV6-5 | once | TRBD2 | TGTGCCAGCAGTTTAAGCCGGGAGGGTGTCCAGTACTTC | CASSLSREGVQYF
TRBJ1-3 | TRBV24-1 | . | TRBD1 | TGTGCCACCAGTGAGTCCGGGACAGGGGGCTCTGGAAACACCATATATTTT | CATSESGTGGSGNTIYF
TRBJ2-1 | TRBV14 | . | TRBD2 | TGTGCCAGCAGGTCTTCAGGACTAGCCAATGAGCAGTTCTTC | CASRSSGLANEQFF
TRBJ2-3 | TRBV7-2 | . | . | TGTGCCAGCAGCTTTGCGGGAACTGGCACAGATACGCAGTATTTT | CASSFAGTGTDTQYF
TRBJ1-6 | TRBV11-3 | . | TRBD1 | TGTGCCAGCAGCCCCCGGACAGGGCACAATAATTCACCCCTCCACTTT | CASSPRTGHNNSPLHF
TRBJ1-5 | TRBV3-1/TRBV3-2 | once | . | TGTGCCAGCAGCCGAGAGGCAGGGCCTGAGCCCCAGCATTTT | CASSREAGPEPQHF
TRBJ2-2 | TRBV6-5 | . | TRBD1 | TGTGCCAGCACCAGGACAGGGGGCGTGAGCGGGGAGCTGTTTTTT | CASTRTGGVSGELFF
TRBJ1-1 | TRBV18 | . | . | TGTGCCAGCTCACCACGGTCCGGGACAAGGAACACTGAAGCTTTCTTT | CASSPRSGTRNTEAFF
TRBJ2-3 | TRBV7-8 | . | TRBD1 | TGTGCCAGCAGCTACAGGGGGGAGGTCACGCAGTATTTT | CASSYRGEVTQYF
TRBJ2-7 | TRBV15 | . | TRBD2 | TGTGCCACCAGCAGATTTCCGGGACTAGTGTACGAGCAGTACTTC | CATSRFPGLVYEQYF
TRBJ2-5 | TRBV3-1/TRBV3-2 | . | TRBD2 | TGTGCCAGCAGCCAATCTCCCGCGGGAGTGGAGACCCAGTACTTC | CASSQSPAGVETQYF
TRBJ2-1 | TRBV29-1 | . | TRBD2 | TGCAGCGTTGAAGAGAGAGGGACTAGCGGCCCAGGGGTCACCTACAATGAGCAGTTCTTC | CSVEERGTSGPGVTYNEQFF
TRBJ2-7 | TRBV30 | . | TRBD2 | TGTGCCTGCACGACTAGCGGGAGTCGCGAGCAGTACTTC | CACTTSGSREQYF
TRBJ1-2 | TRBV4-1 | . | . | TGCGCCAGCAGCCAAGAAGCCTATGGCTACACCTTC | CASSQEAYGYTF
TRBJ1-2 | TRBV2 | . | . | TGTGCCCGCAGAATGGGGCATGGCTACACCTTC | CARRMGHGYTF
TRBJ2-6 | TRBV5-1 | once | . | TGCGCCAGCAGCACAAGACTTAACTCTGGGGCCAACGTCCTGACTTTC | CASSTRLNSGANVLTF
TRBJ1-1 | TRBV3-1/TRBV3-2 | . | . | TGTGCCAGCAGTTCCCCAGGGAACACTGAAGCTTTCTTT | CASSSPGNTEAFF
TRBJ1-4 | TRBV5-1 | . | TRBD1 | TGCGCCAGCAGCCGACAGGGCCCTTATGAAAAACTGTTTTTT | CASSRQGPYEKLFF
TRBJ2-5 | TRBV5-1 | . | TRBD1 | TGCGCCAGCAGCCAGGGGGACAGGGGGCGAGAGACCCAGTACTTC | CASSQGDRGRETQYF
TRBJ2-7 | TRBV19 | . | . | TGTGCCAGTCGGGGGACTGACAGGGCCTACGAGCAGTACTTC | CASRGTDRAYEQYF
TRBJ2-5 | TRBV10-2 | . | TRBD1 | TGCGCCAGCATGTCACAGGGGGTTTTCCAAGAGACCCAGTACTTC | CASMSQGVFQETQYF
TRBJ2-7 | TRBV7-6 | once | TRBD2 | TGTGCCAGCAGCCGCGGGGGGTCCCCCTACGAGCAGTACTTC | CASSRGGSPYEQYF
TRBJ2-1 | TRBV6-5 | many | TRBD1 | TGTGCCAGCAGTTACGGGACAGTGTCCTACAATGAGCAGTTCTTC | CASSYGTVSYNEQFF
TRBJ1-4 | TRBV6-5 | . | TRBD1 | TGTGCCAGCACGGAGGACAGGTTTAATGAAAAACTGTTTTTT | CASTEDRFNEKLFF
TRBJ2-5 | TRBV21-1 | . | . | TGTGCCAGCAGCAAAGCGGGACTAGCGGGAGAACAAGAGACCCAGTACTTC | CASSKAGLAGEQETQYF
TRBJ1-2 | TRBV18 | . | TRBD1 | TGTGCCAGCTCAGCAGGACAGGGGAAAATGATTGGCTACACCTTC | CASSAGQGKMIGYTF
TRBJ2-3 | TRBV10-3 | . | TRBD2 | TGTGCCATCAGCTATTCCAGGACTAGCGGGAGTAGGACAGATACGCAGTATTTT | CAISYSRTSGSRTDTQYF
TRBJ2-2 | TRBV10-2 | . | TRBD2 | TGCGCCAGCAGTGAGTGGCTAGCGGGAGGAGGCACCGGGGAGCTGTTTTTT | CASSEWLAGGGTGELFF
TRBJ1-2 | TRBV6-5 | . | . | TGTGCCAGCAGTTATCGGACAGAAAGCTATGGCTACACCTTC | CASSYRTESYGYTF
TRBJ2-1 | TRBV3-1/TRBV3-2 | . | TRBD2 | TGTGCCAGCAGCCAATCCCTAGCGGGATACAATGAGCAGTTCTTC | CASSQSLAGYNEQFF
TRBJ1-5 | TRBV30 | few | . | TGTGCCTGGAGTATGGGCAGCGGACTCAATCAGCCCCAGCATTTT | CAWSMGSGLNQPQHF
TRBJ2-3 | TRBV5-1 | . | . | TGCGCCAGCAGTCCGGAGGGCACAGATACGCAGTATTTT | CASSPEGTDTQYF
TRBJ2-2 | TRBV7-3 | . | . | TGTGCCAGCAGCGGTGGGCTCTATTCCGGGGAGCTGTTTTTT | CASSGGLYSGELFF
TRBJ2-5 | TRBV28 | . | TRBD1 | TGTGCCAGCACTTTCCGGGACAGGGGGGAGACCCAGTACTTC | CASTFRDRGETQYF
TRBJ2-1 | TRBV19 | . | . | TGTGCCAGTAGTATTTTGTTCGGGGTCTCCTACAATGAGCAGTTCTTC | CASSILFGVSYNEQFF
TRBJ2-1 | TRBV5-6 | . | TRBD2 | TGTGCCAGCAGCGGAATCGTTACGGCGGGAGGGCGTCTTGAGCAGTTCTTC | CASSGIVTAGGRLEQFF
TRBJ1-1 | TRBV6-6 | . | . | TGTGCCAGCAGTTACACCGCAGGCAGGGTGAACACTGAAGCTTTCTTT | CASSYTAGRVNTEAFF
TRBJ1-2 | TRBV4-1 | . | TRBD1 | TGCGCCAGCAGCCAAGGCCGGGACAGGGTTTTAGGTGGCTACACCTTC | CASSQGRDRVLGGYTF
TRBJ1-2 | TRBV7-3 | many | . | TGTGCCAGCAGCCTACAAACAGGGTATGGCTACACCTTC | CASSLQTGYGYTF
TRBJ2-7 | TRBV5-1 | . | . | TGCGCCAGCAGCTTGGATGCGACAGGATCCTACGAGCAGTACTTC | CASSLDATGSYEQYF
TRBJ1-2 | TRBV7-8 | . | . | TGTGCCAGCAGCCTCGTAGGGGGGGCGAGCTATGGCTACACCTTC | CASSLVGGASYGYTF
TRBJ1-5 | TRBV14 | few | . | TGTGCCAGCAGCCAGATTTCGGGGTTTCAGCCCCAGCATTTT | CASSQISGFQPQHF
TRBJ1-6 | TRBV4-1 | . | TRBD1 | TGCGCCAGCAGCCGGACGCTCCCGGGACAGATTTCACCCCTCCACTTT | CASSRTLPGQISPLHF
TRBJ2-1 | TRBV30 | . | . | TGTGCCTGGGACAGGTTGGCTAACAATGAGCAGTTCTTC | CAWDRLANNEQFF
TRBJ2-3 | TRBV4-2 | few | TRBD2 | TGTGCCAGCAGCCCTGGACTAGCCGATACGCAGTATTTT | CASSPGLADTQYF
TRBJ1-1 | TRBV4-2 | . | . | TGTGCCAGCAGCCAAGACCTAGGAGGGTTCGCCACTGAAGCTTTCTTT | CASSQDLGGFATEAFF
TRBJ2-3 | TRBV9 | . | TRBD2 | TGTGCCAGCAGCGGGCGACTAGCGGGAGGCACAGATACGCAGTATTTT | CASSGRLAGGTDTQYF
TRBJ2-7 | TRBV6-5 | . | TRBD2 | TGTGCCAGCACCGAAGGACTAGCGCCTTCCTACGAGCAGTACTTC | CASTEGLAPSYEQYF
TRBJ2-1 | TRBV14 | . | . | TGTGCCAGCAGCCAAGCGTCAGGGGGGTATAAGGTGAATGAGCAGTTCTTC | CASSQASGGYKVNEQFF
TRBJ2-1 | TRBV11-2 | once | . | TGTGCCAGCAGGTCAGGAAATTGGGGGGCCTACAATGAGCAGTTCTTC | CASRSGNWGAYNEQFF
TRBJ2-3 | TRBV23-1 | . | . | TGCGCTACAGCACAGGCAGTAAGCACAGATACGCAGTATTTT | CATAQAVSTDTQYF
TRBJ1-2 | TRBV24-1 | . | . | TGTGCCACCGGTAGCCCAGGGGTGGGAAACTATGGCTACACCTTC | CATGSPGVGNYGYTF
TRBJ1-1 | TRBV27 | once | . | TGTGCCAGCAGTTTCGTCCCGAACACTGAAGCTTTCTTT | CASSFVPNTEAFF